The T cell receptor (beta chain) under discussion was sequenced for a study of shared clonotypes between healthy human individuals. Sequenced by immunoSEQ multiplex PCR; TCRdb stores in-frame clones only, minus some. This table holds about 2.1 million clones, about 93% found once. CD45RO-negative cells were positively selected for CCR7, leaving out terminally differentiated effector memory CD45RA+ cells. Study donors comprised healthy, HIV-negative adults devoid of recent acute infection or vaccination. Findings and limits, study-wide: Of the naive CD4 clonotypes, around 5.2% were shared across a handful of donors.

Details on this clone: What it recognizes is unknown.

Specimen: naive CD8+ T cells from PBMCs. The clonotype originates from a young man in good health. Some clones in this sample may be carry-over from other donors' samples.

The CDR3 sequence is CASRRERENTGELFF. For the CDR3, the DNA is TGTGCCAGTAGGAGGGAGCGGGAGAACACCGGGGAGCTGTTTTTT. The V call is TRBV19, the J call TRBJ2-2; TRBD2 matches 7 bases. Germline assignment: CDR1 LNHDA and CDR2 SQIVND (reference sequence). The junction had 5 bases not matched to a gene; V was cut back by 6 bases and J by 1 base. This CDR3 spans 15 amino acids.